This TCR beta chain was recorded in a study of blood T cell repertoires in COVID-19. Looking at the study overall: The analysed material was cDNA or gDNA that came from T cells, B-cell-depleted T cells, or PBMCs.

Profiled with immunoSEQ multiplex PCR; TCRdb holds only in-frame clones, not every one. The sample has around 450,000 clones; 70% to 90% are singletons. This clone was detected a few times. CDR1 and CDR2 from the germline V gene are MNHNS and SASEGT. The junction had 6 bases not matched to a gene; V was cut back by 2 bases and J by 3 bases. The CDR3 length is 16 residues. The chain combines TRBV6-1 with TRBJ1-4; 7 nucleotides match TRBD1. The TCR originated in a woman in her late teens or twenties with acute COVID-19. Material: PBMCs or T cells enriched from blood (not recorded which). CDR3 DNA: TGTGCCAGCAGTGAATATCGAGGGACAGCTAATGAAAAACTGTTTTTT. It translates to CASSEYRGTANEKLFF.